These 27 T cell receptor beta chains share one sample of origin, sequenced in a study of T-cell memory formation after mild COVID-19. TCRdb fed the 5' RACE reads into MiXCR, producing one record per CDR3 protein. The data contain approximately 400,000 distinct CDR3 sequences, more than 15% of them singletons. Sequencing used PBMCs or a T cell subset sorted from them (not recorded which). These receptors originate from a man aged 18 to 29 who had mild COVID-19 (a few samples of this study predate the infection). Cell type and time point are not known.

This clonotype was seen a handful of times. This chain joins TRBV6-5 and TRBJ2-7; the match to TRBD1 covers 7 bases. The ends lost 6 bases at V and 2 bases at J; junction bases unmatched: 7. This CDR3 has 14 amino acids. Germline V gene lookup returns CDR1 MNHEY and CDR2 SVGAGI. The CDR3 DNA follows: TGTGCCAGCAGAGGGGGCGGAACTCCCTACGAGCAGTACTTC. Translation: CASRGGGTPYEQYF.

The rearrangement links TRBV6-5 to TRBJ2-7; TRBD1 is a possible D gene (5 bases). CDR3 length: 13 amino acids. Germline CDR1 MNHEY, CDR2 SVGAGI. V was trimmed by 8 bases and J by 3 bases, leaving 14 bases between them. CDR3 DNA sequence: TGTGCCAGCGGTTTCGGGCAGGGCTACGAGCAGTACGTC. Translating gives CASGFGQGYEQYV.

This clonotype was counted between two and nine times. The chain carries TRBV5-1 and TRBJ1-1; D unclear. CDR3 size: 12 residues. V lost 4 bases and J 7 bases, leaving 11 bases between the germline ends. CDR1 and CDR2 from the germline V gene are SGHRS and YFSETQ. DNA of the CDR3: TGCGCCAGCAGCCTCCGGACGGTTGAAGCTTTCTTT. This translates into CASSLRTVEAFF.

The gene calls are TRBV10-3 and TRBJ1-2; D is undetermined. The V gene lost 7 bases and the J gene lost 5 bases, with 11 bases spanning the gap. This CDR3 region has 12 residues. CDR1 is ENHRY, CDR2 SYGVKD, per germline. The CDR3 DNA reads as TGTGCCATCAAGGGCAGTGGGTATGGCTACACCTTC. This encodes CAIKGSGYGYTF.

The rearrangement links TRBV7-2 to TRBJ2-2; no firm D call. Trimming cost V 5 bases and J 6 bases, with 7 bases left between them. The CDR3 is made up of 12 amino acids. Germline V gene data show CDR1 as SGHTA and CDR2 as FQGNSA. DNA of the CDR3: TGTGCCAGCAGCCCTTACTCCGGGGAGCTGTTTTTT. Its protein product is CASSPYSGELFF.

CDR3 sequence reads: CASRTDSTAAYEQYF. The CDR3 coding sequence is TGTGCCAGCAGGACAGACAGTACCGCCGCCTACGAGCAGTACTTC. The chain employs TRBV27 and TRBJ2-7; perhaps TRBD1 as D (5 bases). Germline V gene data show CDR1 as MNHEY and CDR2 as SMNVEV (reference sequence). V shed 6 bases and J shed 2 bases, with 17 bases lying between them. The CDR3 spans 15 residues.

This clonotype turned up a few times. The J gene is TRBJ2-7, the V gene TRBV6-5; D is possibly TRBD2 (5 bases). The CDR3 spans 14 residues. V lost 6 bases to trimming and J lost 2 bases, with 14 bases between them. CDR1 is MNHEY and CDR2 is SVGAGI in the germline V gene. Written as DNA, the CDR3 is TGTGCCAGCAGAGCGGTCCGGTTAGCCTACGAGCAGTACTTC. Translation: CASRAVRLAYEQYF.

The chain has TRBV7-9 and TRBJ2-2; no definite D call. Germline CDR1 reads SEHNR; CDR2 reads FQNEAQ (reference sequence). CDR3 length: 14 residues. V shed 5 bases and J shed 6 bases, with 13 bases lying between them. Here the CDR3 reads CASSDLLVSGELFF. In DNA form, the CDR3 reads TGTGCCAGCAGCGACCTACTGGTCTCCGGGGAGCTGTTTTTT.

This clonotype is a singleton in its sample. The chain couples TRBV24-1 to TRBJ2-3; 11 bases match TRBD2. From germline, CDR1 is KGHDR and CDR2 SFDVKD. The CDR3 length is 20 residues. The trim removed 7 bases at V and 0 bases at J, leaving 17 bases unmatched. The CDR3 DNA follows: TGTGCCACCAGCATGCCGGGACTAGCGGAAACACAGGTTAGCACAGATACGCAGTATTTT. Translated, it gives CATSMPGLAETQVSTDTQYF.

The sample holds a few counts of this clonotype. The chain has TRBV4-1 and TRBJ1-6, with D uncertain. This CDR3 region has 16 residues. Trimming removed 4 bases from V and 10 bases from J, with 20 bases in between. CDR1 MGHRA and CDR2 YSYEKL come from the germline V gene. The CDR3, as DNA: TGCGCCAGCAGCCCTCCCGACTCGTTTTCTGGCTCACCCCTCCACTTT. Translated: CASSPPDSFSGSPLHF.

This clonotype occurred many times. The genes are TRBV20-1 and TRBJ2-1; weak D call: TRBD1 (7 bases). Trimming shortened V by 3 bases and J by 7 bases, and 16 bases separated the two germline ends. The CDR3 is made up of 14 amino acids. The germline V gene encodes CDR1 DFQATT and CDR2 SNEGSKA (reference sequence). The CDR3 sequence is CSARATGAGNEQFF. DNA for the CDR3: TGCAGTGCTAGGGCCACAGGGGCGGGGAATGAGCAGTTCTTC.

This clonotype was found many times. The V gene is TRBV5-1, the J gene TRBJ2-5; D gene ambiguous. The CDR3 length is 14 residues. Trimming pared 0 bases from V and 2 bases from J, leaving 8 bases between. Germline CDR1 is SGHRS and CDR2 is YFSETQ. The CDR3 coding sequence is TGCGCCAGCAGCTTGGTTCCAGGACAAGAGACCCAGTACTTC. It encodes CASSLVPGQETQYF. Variable domain in full (rest from reference TRBV5-1 and TRBJ2-5): KAGVTQTPRYLIKTRGQQVTLSCSPISGHRSVSWYQQTPGQGLQFLFEYFSETQRNKGNFPGRFSGRQFSNSRSEMNVSTLELGDSALYLCASSLVPGQETQYFGPGTRLLVL.

In nucleotides, the CDR3 is TGTGCCAGCGGAGATGACAGGGAAGGGGACGAGCAGTACTTC. Protein product: CASGDDREGDEQYF. The chain recombines TRBV27 with TRBJ2-7; 7 nucleotides match TRBD1. V shed 8 bases, J shed 5 bases, and the junction held 12 bases outside the gene matches. Germline V CDR1 and CDR2: MNHEY, SMNVEV (reference sequence). This CDR3 has 14 residues.

The chain carries TRBV5-1 and TRBJ1-1; D remains ambiguous. The germline gives CDR1 SGHRS, CDR2 YFSETQ. V gave up 7 bases and J gave up 1 base, with 11 bases separating them. The CDR3 is 13 amino acids. The CDR3 sequence: CASGITENTEAFF. The CDR3 region has the DNA TGCGCCAGCGGCATCACAGAGAACACTGAAGCTTTCTTT. The variable domain in full, with the rest retrieved from reference TRBV5-1 and TRBJ1-1, is KAGVTQTPRYLIKTRGQQVTLSCSPISGHRSVSWYQQTPGQGLQFLFEYFSETQRNKGNFPGRFSGRQFSNSRSEMNVSTLELGDSALYLCASGITENTEAFFGQGTRLTVV.

This clonotype has a handful of counts. J is TRBJ1-1 and V is TRBV5-1; TRBD1 matches 7 bases. The trim removed 4 bases at V and 1 base at J, leaving 4 bases unmatched. Germline V gene data show CDR1 as SGHRS and CDR2 as YFSETQ. CDR3 size: 14 residues. DNA of the CDR3: TGCGCCAGCAGCAGGGACAGTACGAACACTGAAGCTTTCTTT. This codes for CASSRDSTNTEAFF.

This clonotype has just a few counts. The chain is built from TRBV6-6 and TRBJ1-1; the D gene is possibly TRBD1 (5 bases). Trimming took 2 bases from V and 0 from J, leaving 10 bases between them. Per the germline V gene, CDR1 is MNHNY and CDR2 is SVGAGI (reference sequence). The CDR3 consists of 15 residues. The CDR3 DNA is TGTGCCAGCAGTTACAGGGACGGAATGAACACTGAAGCTTTCTTT. Translated: CASSYRDGMNTEAFF.

This clonotype turned up a few times. J is TRBJ2-5 and V is TRBV4-3; TRBD2 matches 7 bases. Looked up from germline, CDR1 is LGHNA and CDR2 is YSLEER. V was clipped by 0 bases and J by 2 bases; unmatched bases: 12. The CDR3 contains 18 residues. CDR3 sequence reads: CASSQDWERGPPQETQYF. DNA of the CDR3: TGCGCCAGCAGCCAAGATTGGGAGCGGGGTCCGCCTCAAGAGACCCAGTACTTC.

This clonotype occurred a few times. The chain has TRBV11-2 and TRBJ1-3; TRBD1 might be the D (6 bases). V was clipped by 6 bases and J by 2 bases, with 11 bases between them. CDR1 is SGHAT, CDR2 FQNNGV, per germline. CDR3 length: 14 amino acids. CDR3 residues: CASRSGTTGNTIYF. Here the CDR3 DNA reads TGTGCCAGCAGGTCCGGGACAACTGGAAACACCATATATTTT.

This clonotype was recorded a few times. V and J are TRBV15 and TRBJ1-2; 12 bases align to TRBD1. J gave up 7 bases and V 1 base, and 7 bases lay outside the gene matches. The CDR3 consists of 16 residues. Per the germline V gene, CDR1 is LNHNV and CDR2 is YYDKDF (reference sequence). CDR3 nucleotide sequence: TGTGCCACCAGCAGAGCCGGGACAGGGGGCGCGGGTGGCTACACCTTC. This encodes CATSRAGTGGAGGYTF. The full variable domain, with the rest looked up from reference TRBV15 and TRBJ1-2, is DAMVIQNPRYQVTQFGKPVTLSCSQTLNHNVMYWYQQKSSQAPKLLFHYYDKDFNNEADTPDNFQSRRPNTSFCFLDIRSPGLGDTAMYLCATSRAGTGGAGGYTFGSGTRLTVV.

This clonotype was detected once. The conserved closing phenylalanine or tryptophan is absent in this CDR3, likely reflecting a read error. This chain links TRBV9 with TRBJ1-1; weak D call: TRBD1 (5 bases). There are 14 residues in the CDR3. Germline loops: CDR1 SGDLS, CDR2 YYNGEE. The CDR3 loop is CSSSPEGLGEKAFL. CDR3 coding DNA: TGTTCCAGCAGCCCGGAGGGGCTAGGGGAGAAAGCTTTCCTT.

This clonotype was observed many times. This chain joins TRBV12-3 or TRBV12-4 and TRBJ1-1, with D unresolved. The CDR3 has 13 amino acids. The V gene lost 5 bases and the J gene lost 5 bases, with 12 bases spanning the gap. CDR3 in amino acids: CASSPNRHTEAFF. The CDR3 nucleotides are TGTGCCAGCAGTCCCAATCGGCATACTGAAGCTTTCTTT.

V gene TRBV5-1 combines with J gene TRBJ2-5; TRBD1 matches 7 bases. V gave up 5 bases and J gave up 13 bases; unmatched junction bases: 17. The CDR3 contains 14 residues. Germline-derived CDR1 and CDR2 are SGHRS and YFSETQ. CDR3 DNA: TGCGCCAGCAGGGTGAAAGGGGGCCCAGAGGCCCGGTACTTC. Translated, it gives CASRVKGGPEARYF.

The rearrangement links TRBV4-3 to TRBJ2-2; D is perhaps TRBD1 (6 bases). Looked up from germline, CDR1 is LGHNA and CDR2 is YSLEER. The CDR3 is 17 amino acids. V lost 0 bases and J lost 0, with 11 bases in between. Here the CDR3 reads CASSQDWTVPNTGELFF. The CDR3 region has the DNA TGCGCCAGCAGCCAAGATTGGACAGTCCCGAACACCGGGGAGCTGTTTTTT.

This clonotype was counted only a few times. The chain recombines TRBV20-1 with TRBJ1-1, with 7 positions matching TRBD1. The CDR3 is 15 amino acids. The J segment lost 1 base and the V segment lost 1 base, leaving 6 bases of the junction unmatched. The germline V gene has CDR1 DFQATT and CDR2 SNEGSKA (reference sequence). The CDR3 sequence is CSARGRQGGNTEAFF. CDR3 DNA: TGCAGTGCTAGAGGGCGGCAGGGGGGGAACACTGAAGCTTTCTTT.

The rearrangement uses TRBV20-1 and TRBJ2-1; TRBD2 agrees at 7 bases. Germline CDR1 reads DFQATT; CDR2 reads SNEGSKA (reference sequence). The V and J ends lost 4 bases and 7 bases, in that order; junction bases with no gene match: 7. This CDR3 has 13 amino acids. The CDR3 bases are TGCAGTGCTACAGCGGGACTCGGTAATGAGCAGTTCTTC. Translation: CSATAGLGNEQFF.

The chain uses TRBV25-1 and TRBJ1-2; D gene unclear. From germline, CDR1 is MGHDK and CDR2 SYGVNS. The CDR3 is made up of 20 amino acids. CDR3 nucleotide sequence: TGTGCGGCCCACGGGATAGCCCAGCAGGCTGAAGGTGTAAACGTCTATGGCTACACCTTC. Residues: CAAHGIAQQAEGVNVYGYTF.

Only one count was recorded for this clonotype. The V gene is TRBV29-1, the J gene TRBJ1-1, with 8 bases fitting TRBD1. V gave up 7 bases and J gave up 0 bases; unmatched junction bases: 4. The CDR3 is made up of 13 amino acids. CDR1 is SQVTM, CDR2 ANQGSEA, per germline. CDR3 coding DNA: TGCAGCGCGGAGACAGGGGTGAACACTGAAGCTTTCTTT. Its translation is CSAETGVNTEAFF.